This T cell receptor beta chain was recorded in a study of esophageal squamous cell carcinoma under preoperative chemotherapy. As for the study in general: TCR repertoires were profiled from both peripheral blood T cells and tumor-infiltrating lymphocytes.

TCRdb passed the PCR reads through MiXCR, listing each CDR3 protein once. The table lists around 30,000 distinct CDR3 sequences, approximately 55% of them singletons. Specified time point: after preoperative PTX-NDP chemotherapy. Preoperative chemotherapy with paclitaxel-nedaplatin was given to patients before surgery. This clonotype appeared many times. Antigen unknown. Study-wide points: Paclitaxel-nedaplatin therapy caused immediate, substantial clonotype frequency changes.

Germline V gives CDR1 SGHVS, CDR2 FQNEAQ. The length of the CDR3 is 17 residues. V lost 1 base and J lost 5, with 19 bases in between. This clonotype was obtained from a human donor with esophageal squamous cell carcinoma. The donor label of this sample is uncertain. The sample was gathered from a patient given preoperative chemotherapy. This chain connects TRBV7-8 to TRBJ2-3; either TRBD1 or TRBD2 may supply D (7 bases each). This CDR3 reads CASSLEGAGVSIDTQYF. In DNA, the CDR3 is TGTGCCAGCAGCTTAGAGGGGGCGGGAGTGTCGATAGATACGCAGTATTTT. Variable domain in full (rest from reference TRBV7-8 and TRBJ2-3): GAGVSQSPRYKVAKRGQDVALRCDPISGHVSLFWYQQALGQGPEFLTYFQNEAQLDKSGLPSDRFFAERPEGSVSTLKIQRTQQEDSAVYLCASSLEGAGVSIDTQYFGPGTRLTVL.